These T cell receptor beta chains were read from a single sample in a study of T cells in Graves' hyperthyroidism and ophthalmopathy. TCRdb re-analysed the multiplex PCR reads in MiXCR, keeping a single row per CDR3 protein. The sample yields approximately 400,000 distinct CDR3 sequences, about 15% seen once. Sequencing used blood. The receptors come from a woman younger than 45 with Graves' hyperthyroidism. The CDR3 runs from the conserved cysteine through the conserved F or W. The D gene is left open where the match is weak. Not all rows give a size; the values are once, few, many and, for expanded clones, a class.

clone_size	d_call	j_call	v_call	cdr3_nt	cdr3_aa
few	TRBD2	TRBJ2-7	TRBV13	TGTGCCAGCAGCATCAGGACTAGCGGACCTAGATCGGCCTCCTACGAGCAGTACTTC	CASSIRTSGPRSASYEQYF
-	-	TRBJ1-6	TRBV27	TGTGCCAGCACTTACCAGGGTCTCGATAATTCACCCCTCCACTTT	CASTYQGLDNSPLHF
few	TRBD2	TRBJ2-1	TRBV14	TGTACCAGCAGCCAAGCCCCGGGACTAGCGGAGAACAATGAGCAGTTCTTC	CTSSQAPGLAENNEQFF
-	-	TRBJ2-7	TRBV6-2/TRBV6-3	TGTGCCAGCAGTCCTAGGGGTGACGAGCAGTACTTC	CASSPRGDEQYF
-	TRBD2	TRBJ2-1	TRBV10-3	TGTGCCATCAGTAGAGAACGGGCTACTCCCCGCGGGAGTGAGCAGTTCTTC	CAISRERATPRGSEQFF
many	-	TRBJ1-1	TRBV27	TGTGCCAGCAGCTACGTGCAGAACACTGAAGCTTTCTTT	CASSYVQNTEAFF
many	TRBD2	TRBJ2-7	TRBV12-3/TRBV12-4	TGTGCCAGCAGTCGGACTAGCGGGAGTGGCGAGCAGTACTTC	CASSRTSGSGEQYF
many	-	TRBJ1-4	TRBV12-3/TRBV12-4	TGTGCCACCGGACGGATTAATGAAAAACTGTTTTTT	CATGRINEKLFF
-	TRBD1	TRBJ2-3	TRBV7-9	TGTGCCAGCAGCGGGACACAGGGGACAGATACGCAGTATTTT	CASSGTQGTDTQYF
many	-	TRBJ2-5	TRBV3-1	TGTGCCAGCAGCCAAGAAGTGGCAGGCTTCCAAGAGACCCAGTACTTC	CASSQEVAGFQETQYF
many	-	TRBJ2-7	TRBV20-1	TGCAGTGCTAGACCGGCGAGTAGTTCCTACGAGCAGTACTTC	CSARPASSSYEQYF
-	-	TRBJ1-4	TRBV10-1	TGCGCCAGCAGTGAGCCGAGACACGAAAAACTGTTTTTT	CASSEPRHEKLFF
few	TRBD1	TRBJ1-2	TRBV5-1	TGCGCCAGCAGCTCGGGACAGGACAACTATGGCTACACCTTC	CASSSGQDNYGYTF
many	-	TRBJ2-7	TRBV5-1	TGCGCCAGCCGGACTGGACCGACGACCTACGAGCAGTACTTC	CASRTGPTTYEQYF
many	TRBD1	TRBJ2-3	TRBV2	TGTGCCAGCAGTGAAATCAGGGGACAGGCCAGCACAGATACGCAGTATTTT	CASSEIRGQASTDTQYF
few	-	TRBJ2-7	TRBV6-1	TGTGCCAGCAAAGGATTGGAACAGGAGCAGTACTTC	CASKGLEQEQYF
few	TRBD1	TRBJ2-2	TRBV20-1	TGCAGTGCTAGGTCAGGGGGCGCCGGCGGGGAGCTGTTTTTT	CSARSGGAGGELFF
many	-	TRBJ2-7	TRBV28	TGTGCCAGCAACCTAAAATTCCCCGTTTTCGGCTACGAGCAGTACTTC	CASNLKFPVFGYEQYF
few	TRBD1	TRBJ2-5	TRBV5-1	TGCGCCAGCAGTCGGACAGGACAAGGCGGTGAGACCCAGTACTTC	CASSRTGQGGETQYF
many	TRBD1	TRBJ1-1	TRBV3-1	TGTGCCAGCAGCCAAATACAGGGGACCACTGAAGCTTTCTTT	CASSQIQGTTEAFF
-	TRBD2	TRBJ2-1	TRBV9	TGTGCCAGCAGCGTAGATCTAGCGGGAAGTTTTAGGGAGCAGTTCTTC	CASSVDLAGSFREQFF
few	-	TRBJ2-7	TRBV9	TGTGCCAGCAGCGTCGGCGGTAGCGAGCAGTACTTC	CASSVGGSEQYF
many	-	TRBJ2-1	TRBV7-2	TGTGCCACCTCAGGGCTTCGAGAGCAGTTCTTC	CATSGLREQFF
few	-	TRBJ1-5	TRBV5-1	TGCGCCAGCAGCTTGGGGACCGTATCGGATCAGCCCCAGCATTTT	CASSLGTVSDQPQHF
many	TRBD1	TRBJ1-1	TRBV20-1	TGCAGTGCTAGAGACGAGGGACAGGGGGTGAAGATGAACACTGAAGCTTTCTTT	CSARDEGQGVKMNTEAFF
-	-	TRBJ1-3	TRBV27	TGTGCCAGCAGTTTAGTTCTCGGAAACACCATATATTTT	CASSLVLGNTIYF
few	-	TRBJ2-7	TRBV7-9	TGTGCCAGCGGGGGAAGTGGGGTGGGGCAGTACTTC	CASGGSGVGQYF
few	-	TRBJ1-5	TRBV12-3/TRBV12-4	TGTGCCAGCAGTTTTGCGGGTGAGAGCAATCAGCCCCAGCATTTT	CASSFAGESNQPQHF